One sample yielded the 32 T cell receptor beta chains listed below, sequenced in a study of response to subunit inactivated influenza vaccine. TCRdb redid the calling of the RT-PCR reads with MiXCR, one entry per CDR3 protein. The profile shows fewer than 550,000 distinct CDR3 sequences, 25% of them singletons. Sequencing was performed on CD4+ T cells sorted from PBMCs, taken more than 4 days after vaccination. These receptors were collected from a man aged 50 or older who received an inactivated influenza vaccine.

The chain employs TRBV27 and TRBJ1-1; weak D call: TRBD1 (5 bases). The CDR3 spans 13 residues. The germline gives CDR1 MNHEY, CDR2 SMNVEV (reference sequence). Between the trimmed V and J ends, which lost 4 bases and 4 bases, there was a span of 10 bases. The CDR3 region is CASSWGEATEAFF. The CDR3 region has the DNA TGTGCCAGCAGTTGGGGGGAGGCCACTGAAGCTTTCTTT.

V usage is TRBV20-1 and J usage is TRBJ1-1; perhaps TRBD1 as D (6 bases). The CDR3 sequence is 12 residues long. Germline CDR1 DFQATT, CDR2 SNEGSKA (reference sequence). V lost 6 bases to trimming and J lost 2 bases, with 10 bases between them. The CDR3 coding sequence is TGCAGTGCACTACAGGGTAACACTGAAGCTTTCTTT. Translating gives CSALQGNTEAFF.

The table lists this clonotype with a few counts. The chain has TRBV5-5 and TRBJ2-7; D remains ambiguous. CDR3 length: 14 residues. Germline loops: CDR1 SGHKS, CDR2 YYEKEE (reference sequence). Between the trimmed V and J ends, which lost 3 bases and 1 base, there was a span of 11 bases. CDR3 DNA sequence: TGTGCCAGCAGCTCCGGCCACCTGTCCTACGAGCAGTACTTC. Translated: CASSSGHLSYEQYF.

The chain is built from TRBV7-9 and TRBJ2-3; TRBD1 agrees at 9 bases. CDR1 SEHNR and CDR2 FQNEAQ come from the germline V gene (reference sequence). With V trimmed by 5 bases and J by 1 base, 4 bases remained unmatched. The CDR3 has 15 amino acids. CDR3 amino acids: CASSRRDRGTDTQYF. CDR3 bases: TGTGCCAGCAGCCGCCGGGACAGGGGCACAGATACGCAGTATTTT.

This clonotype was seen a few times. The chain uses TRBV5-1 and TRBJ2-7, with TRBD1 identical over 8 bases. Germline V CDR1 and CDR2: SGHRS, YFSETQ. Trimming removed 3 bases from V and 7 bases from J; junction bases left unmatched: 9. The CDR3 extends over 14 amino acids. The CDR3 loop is CASSSTQGAGEQYF. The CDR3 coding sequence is TGCGCCAGCAGCTCGACCCAGGGGGCGGGAGAGCAGTACTTC.

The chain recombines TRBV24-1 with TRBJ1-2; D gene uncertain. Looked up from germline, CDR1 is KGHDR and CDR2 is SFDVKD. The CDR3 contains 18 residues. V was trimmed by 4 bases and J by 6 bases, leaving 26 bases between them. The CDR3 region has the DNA TGTGCCACCAGTGAACTACCGGGTCTCCTCTCCCCGGCGGATGGCTACACCTTC. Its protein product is CATSELPGLLSPADGYTF.

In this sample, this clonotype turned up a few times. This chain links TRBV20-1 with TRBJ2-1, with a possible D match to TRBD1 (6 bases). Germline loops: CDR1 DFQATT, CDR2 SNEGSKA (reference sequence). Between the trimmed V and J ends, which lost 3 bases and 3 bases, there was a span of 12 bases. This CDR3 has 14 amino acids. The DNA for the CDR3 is TGCAGTGCTAGGGCCCGGACAGTCTACAATGAGCAGTTCTTC. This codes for CSARARTVYNEQFF.

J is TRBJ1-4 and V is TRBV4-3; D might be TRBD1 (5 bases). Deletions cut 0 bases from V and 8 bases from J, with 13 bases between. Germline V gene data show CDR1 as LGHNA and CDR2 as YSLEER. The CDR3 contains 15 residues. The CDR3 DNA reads TGCGCCAGCAGCCAAGATCTAGGGGCGCGGGAAAAACTGTTTTTT. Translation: CASSQDLGAREKLFF.

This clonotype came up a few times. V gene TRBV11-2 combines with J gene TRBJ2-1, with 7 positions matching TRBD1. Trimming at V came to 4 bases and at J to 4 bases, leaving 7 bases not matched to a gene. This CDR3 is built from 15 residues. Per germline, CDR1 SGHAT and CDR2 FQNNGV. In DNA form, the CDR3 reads TGTGCCAGCAGCTACAGGGGATACCTATACAATGAGCAGTTCTTC. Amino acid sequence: CASSYRGYLYNEQFF.

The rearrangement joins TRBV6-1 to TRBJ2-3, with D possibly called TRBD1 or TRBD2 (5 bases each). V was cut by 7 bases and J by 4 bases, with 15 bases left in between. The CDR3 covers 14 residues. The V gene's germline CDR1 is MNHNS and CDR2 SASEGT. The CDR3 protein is CASKRETVADTQYF. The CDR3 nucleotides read TGTGCCAGCAAAAGGGAGACAGTGGCAGATACGCAGTATTTT.

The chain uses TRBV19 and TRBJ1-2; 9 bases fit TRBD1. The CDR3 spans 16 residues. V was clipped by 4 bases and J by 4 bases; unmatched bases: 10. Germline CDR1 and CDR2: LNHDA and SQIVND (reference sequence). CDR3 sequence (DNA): TGTGCCAGTAGTACCCGGACAGGGGCGCAATCCTATGGCTACACCTTC. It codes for CASSTRTGAQSYGYTF.

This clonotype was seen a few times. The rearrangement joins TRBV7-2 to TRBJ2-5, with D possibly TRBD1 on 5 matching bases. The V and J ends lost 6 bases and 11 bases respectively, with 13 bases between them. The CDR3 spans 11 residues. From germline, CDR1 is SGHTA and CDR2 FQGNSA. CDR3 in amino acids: CASSTTAQQYF. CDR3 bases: TGTGCCAGCAGTACGACAGCCCAGCAGTACTTC.

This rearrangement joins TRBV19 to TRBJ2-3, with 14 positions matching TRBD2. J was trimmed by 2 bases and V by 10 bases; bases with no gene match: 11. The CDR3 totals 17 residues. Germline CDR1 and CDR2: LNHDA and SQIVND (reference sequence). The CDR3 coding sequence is TGTGCCATATCCAAAGGGACTAGCGGGAGAGCCACAGATACGCAGTATTTT. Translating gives CAISKGTSGRATDTQYF.

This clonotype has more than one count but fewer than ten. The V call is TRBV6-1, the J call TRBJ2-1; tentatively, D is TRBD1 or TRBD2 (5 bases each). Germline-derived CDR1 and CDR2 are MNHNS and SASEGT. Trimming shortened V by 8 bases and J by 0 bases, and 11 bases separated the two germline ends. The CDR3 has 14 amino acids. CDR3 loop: CASSGTSSYNEQFF. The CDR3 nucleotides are TGTGCCAGCTCGGGGACGAGCTCCTACAATGAGCAGTTCTTC.

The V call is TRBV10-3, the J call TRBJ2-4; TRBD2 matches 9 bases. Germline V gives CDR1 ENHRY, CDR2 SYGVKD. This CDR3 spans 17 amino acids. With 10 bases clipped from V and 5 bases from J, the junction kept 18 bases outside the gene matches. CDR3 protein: CATSQAIAGAGENIQYF. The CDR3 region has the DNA TGTGCCACCTCCCAGGCCATAGCGGGAGCTGGCGAAAACATTCAGTACTTC.

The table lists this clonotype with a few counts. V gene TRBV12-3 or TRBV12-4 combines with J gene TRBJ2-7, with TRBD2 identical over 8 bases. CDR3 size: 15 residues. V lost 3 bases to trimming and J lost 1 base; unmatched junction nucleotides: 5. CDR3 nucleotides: TGTGCCAGCAGTTTCGGGGCGGGAGGTTCCTACGAGCAGTACTTC. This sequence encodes CASSFGAGGSYEQYF.

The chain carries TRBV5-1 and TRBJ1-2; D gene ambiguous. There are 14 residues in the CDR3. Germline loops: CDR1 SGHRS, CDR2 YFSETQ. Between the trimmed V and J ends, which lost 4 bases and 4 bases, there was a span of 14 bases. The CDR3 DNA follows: TGCGCCAGCAGCACCTCGGGGTGGTCCTATGGCTACACCTTC. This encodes CASSTSGWSYGYTF.

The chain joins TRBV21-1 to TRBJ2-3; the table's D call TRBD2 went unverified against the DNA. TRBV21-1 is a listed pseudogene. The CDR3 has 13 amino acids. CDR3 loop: CASSPRAWDTQYF. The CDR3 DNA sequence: TGTGCCAGCAGCCCCAGGGCCTGGGATACGCAGTATTTT.

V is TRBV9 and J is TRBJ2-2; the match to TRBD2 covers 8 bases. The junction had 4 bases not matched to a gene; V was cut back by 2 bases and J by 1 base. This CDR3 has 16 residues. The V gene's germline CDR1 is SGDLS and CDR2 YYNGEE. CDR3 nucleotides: TGTGCCAGCAGCGTTAACAGCGGGAGGAACACCGGGGAGCTGTTTTTT. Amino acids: CASSVNSGRNTGELFF.

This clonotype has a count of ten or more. The CDR3, as DNA: TGCAGTGCTAGGGACGGACCAGATACGCAGTATTTT. Its protein is CSARDGPDTQYF. J is TRBJ2-3 and V is TRBV20-1; D gene unclear. Trimming left V 3 bases short and J 4 bases short, with 8 bases between. This CDR3 is 12 amino acids long. In germline, CDR1 is DFQATT, CDR2 SNEGSKA (reference sequence).

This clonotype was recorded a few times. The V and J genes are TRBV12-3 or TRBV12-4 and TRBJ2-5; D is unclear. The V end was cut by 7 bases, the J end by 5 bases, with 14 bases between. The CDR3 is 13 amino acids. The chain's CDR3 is CASTGRNGETQYF. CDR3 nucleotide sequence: TGTGCCAGCACCGGGCGGAACGGGGAGACCCAGTACTTC.

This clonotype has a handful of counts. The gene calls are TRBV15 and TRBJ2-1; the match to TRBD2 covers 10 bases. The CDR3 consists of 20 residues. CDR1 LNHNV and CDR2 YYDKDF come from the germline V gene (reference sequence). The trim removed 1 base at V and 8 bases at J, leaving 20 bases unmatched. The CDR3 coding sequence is TGTGCCACCAGCAGAGCCCTCGAGAGGGGGCGAGCGGGAGGGCCAGATGAGCAGTTCTTC. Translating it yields CATSRALERGRAGGPDEQFF.

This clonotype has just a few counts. CDR3 sequence: CASSFRTSDQETQYF. CDR3 in DNA: TGTGCCAGCAGTTTCAGGACTAGCGACCAAGAGACCCAGTACTTC. V usage is TRBV12-3 or TRBV12-4 and J usage is TRBJ2-5, with 9 bases fitting TRBD2. Trimming took 3 bases from V and 0 from J; bases not matched to a gene: 2. The CDR3 loop spans 15 amino acids.

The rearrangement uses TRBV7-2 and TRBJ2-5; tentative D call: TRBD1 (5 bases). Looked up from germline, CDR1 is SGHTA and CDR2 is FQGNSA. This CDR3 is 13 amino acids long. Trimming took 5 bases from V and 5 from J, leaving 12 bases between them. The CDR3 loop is CASSLQAEETQYF. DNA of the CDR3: TGTGCCAGCAGCCTACAGGCCGAGGAGACCCAGTACTTC. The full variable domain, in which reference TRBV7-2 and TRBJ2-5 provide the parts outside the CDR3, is GAGVSQSPSNKVTEKGKDVELRCDPISGHTALYWYRQSLGQGLEFLIYFQGNSAPDKSGLPSDRFSAERTGGSVSTLTIQRTQQEDSAVYLCASSLQAEETQYFGPGTRLLVL.

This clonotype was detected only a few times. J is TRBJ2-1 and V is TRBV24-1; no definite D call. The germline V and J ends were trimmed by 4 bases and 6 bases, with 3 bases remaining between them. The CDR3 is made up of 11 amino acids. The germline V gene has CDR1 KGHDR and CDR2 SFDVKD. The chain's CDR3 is CATSDPNEQFF. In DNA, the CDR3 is TGTGCCACCAGTGACCCCAATGAGCAGTTCTTC.

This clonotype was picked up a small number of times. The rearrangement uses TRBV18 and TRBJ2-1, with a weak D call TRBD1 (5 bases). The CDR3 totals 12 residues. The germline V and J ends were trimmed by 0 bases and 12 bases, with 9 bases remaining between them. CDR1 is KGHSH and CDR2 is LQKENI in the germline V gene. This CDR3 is CASSPPRAGQFF. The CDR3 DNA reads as TGTGCCAGCTCACCACCCAGGGCTGGGCAGTTCTTC.

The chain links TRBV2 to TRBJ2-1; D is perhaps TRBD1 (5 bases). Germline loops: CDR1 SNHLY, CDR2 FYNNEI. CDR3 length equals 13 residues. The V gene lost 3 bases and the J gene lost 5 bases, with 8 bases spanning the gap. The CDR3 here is CASSEAGNNEQFF. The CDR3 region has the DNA TGTGCCAGCAGTGAGGCAGGGAACAATGAGCAGTTCTTC.

CDR3 bases: TGCGCCAGCAGCCCCCTCGGTTGGACTAGCGGGGGACCTCAAGAGACCCAGTACTTC. This sequence encodes CASSPLGWTSGGPQETQYF. This chain connects TRBV5-1 to TRBJ2-5, with 13 bases fitting TRBD2. Germline V gene sequence: CDR1 SGHRS, CDR2 YFSETQ. The CDR3 contains 19 residues. Trimming at V came to 4 bases and at J to 2 bases, leaving 14 bases not matched to a gene.

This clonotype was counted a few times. Here the CDR3 reads CASSLEGPRLYEQYF. In DNA form, the CDR3 reads TGTGCCAGCAGCTTAGAGGGGCCTCGGTTATACGAGCAGTACTTC. V and J are TRBV7-9 and TRBJ2-7, with D tentatively TRBD1 (5 bases). The CDR3 covers 15 residues. Germline assignment: CDR1 SEHNR and CDR2 FQNEAQ (reference sequence). Trimming stripped 1 base from V and 4 bases from J, with 14 bases between.

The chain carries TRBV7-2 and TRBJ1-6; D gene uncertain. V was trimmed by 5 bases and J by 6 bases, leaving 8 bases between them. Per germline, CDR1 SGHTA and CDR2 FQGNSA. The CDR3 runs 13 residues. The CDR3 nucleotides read TGTGCCAGCAGCGCGAAAGCTAATTCACCCCTCCACTTT. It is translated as CASSAKANSPLHF.

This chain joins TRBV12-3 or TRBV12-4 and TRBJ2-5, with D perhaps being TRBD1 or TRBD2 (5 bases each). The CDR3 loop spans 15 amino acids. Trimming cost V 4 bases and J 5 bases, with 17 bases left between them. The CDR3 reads CASSSRQRAWETQYF. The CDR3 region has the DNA TGTGCCAGCAGTTCCCGACAGAGGGCGTGGGAGACCCAGTACTTC.

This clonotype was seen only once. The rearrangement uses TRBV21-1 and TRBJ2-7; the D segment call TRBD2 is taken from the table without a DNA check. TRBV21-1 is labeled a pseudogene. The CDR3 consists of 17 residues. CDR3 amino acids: CASSKDRLAASSYEQYF. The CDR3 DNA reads TGTGCCAGCAGCAAAGACCGGCTAGCGGCCAGCTCCTACGAGCAGTACTTC.